Each of the 6 T cell receptor beta chains below was sequenced from the same sample in a study of control samples from healthy donors and cancer patients (TCRdb year 2020). The library came from the immunoSEQ multiplex PCR assay. TCRdb took this table from immuneACCESS and kept in-frame rearrangements with V and J called. Such tables lack part of the clones; where checked against another copy, unresolved V genes explain under half of the gap, and the rest is unexplained. This sample lists approximately 180,000 clones; 94% were detected once. The leading ten clones occupy over 1.3% of the sample. The sequencing input was blood. The receptors were gathered from a woman aged 18-29 years in good health.

This chain joins TRBV15 and TRBJ2-2; D ambiguous. The CDR3 spans 14 residues. CDR1 and CDR2 (germline): LNHNV, YYDKDF (reference sequence). V lost 2 bases and J lost 10, with 14 bases in between. CDR3 nucleotide sequence: TGTGCCACCAGCAGATCTCCGTCATTTCCGGAGCTGTTTTTT. It specifies CATSRSPSFPELFF.

The chain combines TRBV28 with TRBJ1-1; D gene ambiguous. CDR3 length equals 17 residues. The germline gives CDR1 MDHEN, CDR2 SYDVKM. Between the trimmed V and J ends, which lost 6 bases and 0 bases, there was a span of 20 bases. The chain's CDR3 is CASRGKWTERLNTEAFF. CDR3 in DNA: TGTGCCAGCAGGGGAAAGTGGACGGAGAGACTGAACACTGAAGCTTTCTTT.

The V call is TRBV7-2, the J call TRBJ1-1; D possibly corresponds to TRBD1 (6 bases). The length of the CDR3 is 13 residues. With 6 bases removed from V and 2 bases from J, the gap between germline ends came to 10 bases. Germline lookup yields CDR1 SGHTA and CDR2 FQGNSA. The CDR3 sequence: CASSQDRNTEAFF. DNA of the CDR3: TGTGCCAGCAGTCAGGACAGAAACACTGAAGCTTTCTTT.

The rearrangement uses TRBV5-5 and TRBJ1-4, with D maybe TRBD1 (5 bases). V shed 0 bases and J shed 7 bases, with 13 bases lying between them. This CDR3 has 15 amino acids. CDR1 is SGHKS, CDR2 YYEKEE, per germline (reference sequence). Written as DNA, the CDR3 is TGTGCCAGCAGCTTGGCCCCGACAGACAGTGAAAAACTGTTTTTT. It codes for CASSLAPTDSEKLFF.

This clone was detected a few times. The CDR3 region has the DNA TGTGCCAGCAGCGACCCCGGGACTGGCTACACCTTC. Its protein product is CASSDPGTGYTF. The chain links TRBV7-8 to TRBJ1-2; possible D gene TRBD1, 5 bases. This CDR3 comprises 12 residues. Trimming pared 5 bases from V and 7 bases from J, leaving 11 bases between. Germline lookup yields CDR1 SGHVS and CDR2 FQNEAQ.

V is TRBV12-2 and J is TRBJ2-7; the listed D gene, TRBD2, was not tested against the DNA. TRBV12-2 is described as a pseudogene. The CDR3 sequence is 15 residues long. The CDR3 sequence: CASPYLSGGAYEQYF. CDR3 nucleotide sequence: TGTGCAAGCCCCTATCTATCGGGGGGAGCCTACGAGCAGTACTTC.